This TCR beta chain was sequenced during a study of beta chain features in type 1 diabetes. The study's findings and limits: The similarity of naive, central memory and Treg TCRB repertoires appeared greater among patients than among healthy donors. Researchers report that Type 1 diabetes patients had moderately but significantly shorter TCRB CDR3s across all four CD4+ subsets.

The entirety of the isolated RNA underwent reverse transcription, so expressed TCRB transcripts were sequenced. Naive, central memory and regulatory T cell samples averaged around 3.3 million reads. Generated by immunoSEQ multiplex PCR, the TCRdb table keeps only in-frame clones and is missing some. The sample holds about 340,000 clones, about 14% seen once. With respect to this clone: Its antigen is still unknown.

CDR1 and CDR2 (germline): KGHSH, LQKENI. The CDR3 has 14 amino acids. Trimming cost V 7 bases and J 5 bases, with 15 bases left between them. V usage is TRBV18 and J usage is TRBJ2-1; D unclear. This sequence originates from a woman under 30 with type 1 diabetes. Sequencing input: naive CD4+ T cells from blood. The CDR3 sequence: CASFAQLGDNEQFF. The DNA of the CDR3 is TGTGCCAGCTTTGCGCAGTTGGGCGACAATGAGCAGTTCTTC.